A selection of T cell receptor beta chains follows, all from one sample in a study of blood T cell repertoires in COVID-19. Sequencing was performed with immunoSEQ multiplex PCR; in TCRdb, only in-frame clones are kept and a portion is missing. The table lists about 100,000 clones, just under 80% of them singletons. The specimen was peripheral blood. The origin of the receptors is a man aged 70 or older with active or convalescent COVID-19. Each CDR3 is given with its conserved first and last residue. D genes are given only for firm matches. Size tells how often a clone was seen (once, few, many) or the class of an expanded clone, and some rows leave it out.

D: TRBD1
size: few
J: TRBJ1-2
V: TRBV7-9
CDR3: CASSLGAGGNYGYTF
DNA: TGTGCCAGCAGCTTAGGGGCAGGGGGCAACTATGGCTACACCTTC

D: TRBD1
size: few
J: TRBJ2-7
V: TRBV7-9
CDR3: CASSLTGDSYEQYF
DNA: TGTGCCAGCAGCTTAACAGGGGACTCCTACGAGCAGTACTTC

D: TRBD2
size: -
J: TRBJ2-1
V: TRBV7-2
CDR3: CASSLGVAGMDEQFF
DNA: TGTGCCAGCAGCTTAGGGGTAGCGGGAATGGATGAGCAGTTCTTC

D: -
size: -
J: TRBJ2-7
V: TRBV3-1/TRBV3-2
CDR3: CASSQGRSPGEQYF
DNA: TGTGCCAGCAGCCAAGGCAGGTCCCCAGGGGAGCAGTACTTC

D: -
size: -
J: TRBJ1-1
V: TRBV11-3
CDR3: CASSFTGVDEAFF
DNA: TGTGCCAGCAGCTTTACAGGAGTGGATGAAGCTTTCTTT

D: TRBD2
size: -
J: TRBJ2-1
V: TRBV5-1
CDR3: CASSPKRTSASSYSYNEQFF
DNA: TGCGCCAGCAGCCCAAAGCGGACTAGCGCATCAAGTTACTCCTACAATGAGCAGTTCTTC

D: -
size: -
J: TRBJ2-5
V: TRBV7-9
CDR3: CASSPRRGNQETQYF
DNA: TGTGCCAGCAGCCCCCGTCGGGGGAACCAAGAGACCCAGTACTTC

D: -
size: -
J: TRBJ1-2
V: TRBV28
CDR3: CASSLSGEAYGYTF
DNA: TGTGCCAGCAGTTTATCGGGGGAAGCCTATGGCTACACCTTC

D: TRBD2
size: -
J: TRBJ2-1
V: TRBV11-1
CDR3: CASSSRTSGSQFF
DNA: TGTGCCAGCAGCTCCAGGACTAGCGGGAGTCAGTTCTTC

D: -
size: -
J: TRBJ1-4
V: TRBV28
CDR3: CASRSVSLRGRSEKLFF
DNA: TGTGCCAGCAGAAGTGTTTCGTTACGAGGGAGATCTGAAAAACTGTTTTTT

D: -
size: many
J: TRBJ1-1
V: TRBV5-1
CDR3: CASSPPGGNTEAFF
DNA: TGCGCCAGCAGCCCACCCGGGGGGAACACTGAAGCTTTCTTT

D: TRBD2
size: -
J: TRBJ2-7
V: TRBV5-6
CDR3: CASSLSLAGFYEQYF
DNA: TGTGCCAGCAGCTTGAGCCTAGCGGGATTCTACGAGCAGTACTTC

D: TRBD1
size: -
J: TRBJ1-2
V: TRBV9
CDR3: CASSAGQGFGNGYTF
DNA: TGTGCCAGCAGCGCCGGACAGGGCTTTGGTAATGGCTACACCTTC

D: TRBD2
size: -
J: TRBJ2-2
V: TRBV7-9
CDR3: CASSWTSGQRIVTGELFF
DNA: TGTGCCAGCAGCTGGACTAGCGGGCAACGAATTGTCACCGGGGAGCTGTTTTTT

D: -
size: -
J: TRBJ2-6
V: TRBV13
CDR3: CASSLGRGAGANVLTF
DNA: TGTGCCAGCAGCTTGGGCAGGGGAGCGGGGGCCAACGTCCTGACTTTC

D: TRBD2
size: -
J: TRBJ2-2
V: TRBV9
CDR3: CASSVLAGDTGELFF
DNA: TGTGCCAGCAGCGTCCTAGCGGGGGACACCGGGGAGCTGTTTTTT

D: TRBD1
size: few
J: TRBJ1-1
V: TRBV4-3
CDR3: CASSQETGGVTEAFF
DNA: TGCGCCAGCAGCCAGGAAACAGGGGGGGTCACTGAAGCTTTCTTT

D: TRBD2
size: -
J: TRBJ2-1
V: TRBV5-1
CDR3: CASTQAGVVYNEQFF
DNA: TGCGCCAGCACCCAAGCGGGAGTAGTCTACAATGAGCAGTTCTTC

D: -
size: -
J: TRBJ2-2
V: TRBV7-2
CDR3: CASSLVVQGGANTGELFF
DNA: TGTGCCAGCAGCTTAGTTGTCCAGGGGGGCGCGAACACCGGGGAGCTGTTTTTT

D: TRBD2
size: -
J: TRBJ2-3
V: TRBV4-1
CDR3: CASSQVRTRGDTQYF
DNA: TGCGCCAGCAGCCAAGTCCGGACTAGAGGAGATACGCAGTATTTT

D: TRBD1
size: once
J: TRBJ2-2
V: TRBV7-9
CDR3: CAITTGEATGELFF
DNA: TGTGCCATCACGACAGGGGAGGCCACCGGGGAGCTGTTTTTT

D: -
size: -
J: TRBJ1-2
V: TRBV5-6
CDR3: CASSLLQALFRGYTF
DNA: TGTGCCAGCAGCTTGTTACAGGCACTTTTTAGAGGCTACACCTTC

D: TRBD1
size: few
J: TRBJ2-4
V: TRBV14
CDR3: CASSRGDRKTLAKNIQYF
DNA: TGTGCCAGCAGCCGAGGGGACAGGAAAACCCTAGCCAAAAACATTCAGTACTTC

D: TRBD1
size: -
J: TRBJ2-1
V: TRBV7-8
CDR3: CASSPRQGAGWKSSYNEQFF
DNA: TGTGCCAGCAGCCCGAGACAGGGGGCGGGGTGGAAGAGCTCCTACAATGAGCAGTTCTTC

D: -
size: -
J: TRBJ1-1
V: TRBV19
CDR3: CASSIIQGRAFF
DNA: TGTGCCAGTAGTATTATTCAGGGAAGAGCTTTCTTT

D: -
size: -
J: TRBJ1-5
V: TRBV19
CDR3: CASSIAGSLYSNQPQHF
DNA: TGTGCCAGTAGTATAGCGGGGTCGTTATATAGCAATCAGCCCCAGCATTTT

D: TRBD1
size: -
J: TRBJ2-2
V: TRBV5-4
CDR3: CASSLGSPGQGSGELFF
DNA: TGTGCCAGCAGCTTGGGCTCACCGGGACAGGGTTCCGGGGAGCTGTTTTTT

D: -
size: few
J: TRBJ2-7
V: TRBV7-8
CDR3: CASREGRGPYEQYF
DNA: TGTGCCAGCAGGGAAGGCAGGGGCCCTTACGAGCAGTACTTC

D: -
size: -
J: TRBJ2-3
V: TRBV30
CDR3: CAWSVLRGTDTQYF
DNA: TGTGCCTGGAGTGTACTTCGAGGTACAGATACGCAGTATTTT